This T cell receptor (beta chain) originates from a study of OX40 agonist ivuxolimab in advanced cancers. Repertoires were generated with immunoSEQ multiplex PCR, while TCRdb's copy carries only in-frame clones and drops some. The repertoire consists of about 76,000 clones, with about 88% occurring once and the leading ten covering 2.5% to 3%. This clone came up once. Germline assignment: CDR1 SGHKS and CDR2 YYEKEE (reference sequence). The CDR3 consists of 18 residues. Deletions cut 0 bases from V and 0 bases from J, with 16 bases between. Sequencing used CD4+ or CD8+ T cells sorted from blood, obtained in a trial of the OX40 agonist ivuxolimab. This clonotype was sampled from an adult with an advanced solid tumor such as melanoma, head and neck, liver or kidney cancer. The rearrangement uses TRBV5-5 and TRBJ1-3, with D perhaps TRBD1 (5 bases). CDR3 sequence: CASSLGVGDHSSGNTIYF. The CDR3 bases are TGTGCCAGCAGCTTGGGCGTTGGGGACCACAGCTCTGGAAACACCATATATTTT.